This is a list of T cell receptor beta chains from one sample in a study of T cell changes during pregnancy in multiple sclerosis. The protocol was immunoSEQ multiplex PCR, while the TCRdb copy is restricted to in-frame clones and leaves out a portion. Among 30,000 or so clones listed, about 92% were seen once. The source was CD4+ T cells from peripheral blood mononuclear cells, collected after pregnancy. These receptors were obtained from a female donor with multiple sclerosis, enrolled in a pregnancy study. The CDR3 runs from the conserved cysteine through the conserved F or W. Each record gives: V gene, J gene, D gene, clone size, CDR3 DNA, CDR3 protein. A D gene is named only where the DNA matches it firmly. Size is omitted from some rows. Given values are once, few, many or a class for expanded clones.

V: TRBV6-1; J: TRBJ2-1; D: -; size: once; DNA: TGTGCCAGCAGCCACGGGACAAGGAAAATCAATGAGCAGTTCTTC; CDR3: CASSHGTRKINEQFF
V: TRBV7-2; J: TRBJ1-2; D: -; size: -; DNA: TGTGCCAGCAGCTTAGCGTCGGGGGACTATGGCTACACCTTC; CDR3: CASSLASGDYGYTF
V: TRBV6-5; J: TRBJ1-6; D: TRBD1; size: few; DNA: TGTGCCAGCAGCCGGGACAGTGCCACCCTCCACTTT; CDR3: CASSRDSATLHF
V: TRBV19; J: TRBJ2-2; D: -; size: -; DNA: TGTGCCAGTAGACTACAGGGTCCGAACACCGGGGAGCTGTTTTTT; CDR3: CASRLQGPNTGELFF
V: TRBV5-1; J: TRBJ2-7; D: TRBD1; size: -; DNA: TGCGCCAGCAGCGCGACCGGGACAGACTACGAGCAGTACTTC; CDR3: CASSATGTDYEQYF
V: TRBV29-1; J: TRBJ1-1; D: -; size: -; DNA: TGCAGCGTTGAAGATCTTCAACAGGGAACTTTCTTT; CDR3: CSVEDLQQGTFF
V: TRBV9; J: TRBJ2-2; D: TRBD2; size: once; DNA: TGTGCCAGCAGCGTAATGCTAGCGGGGAGCACCGGGGAGCTGTTTTTT; CDR3: CASSVMLAGSTGELFF
V: TRBV4-3; J: TRBJ2-1; D: TRBD2; size: -; DNA: TGCGCCAGCAGCCAAGTAGCGGGGGGGGTCTATGAGCAGTTCTTC; CDR3: CASSQVAGGVYEQFF
V: TRBV29-1; J: TRBJ1-2; D: -; size: -; DNA: TGCAGCGGGGGTTCAGGGGCCTATGGCTACACCTTC; CDR3: CSGGSGAYGYTF
V: TRBV30; J: TRBJ1-4; D: TRBD1; size: -; DNA: TGTGCCTGGAGTGTACAGGGGAGACTAAAACTGTTTTTT; CDR3: CAWSVQGRLKLFF
V: TRBV4-3; J: TRBJ2-3; D: TRBD2; size: -; DNA: TGCGCCAGCAGCCGGTACCCGACTAGCGGGGGGCCGGGAACAGATACGCAGTATTTT; CDR3: CASSRYPTSGGPGTDTQYF
V: TRBV6-5; J: TRBJ1-6; D: TRBD1; size: -; DNA: TGTGCCAGCAGTTACTCTCTTACAGGGGGGATTTCACCCCTCCACTTT; CDR3: CASSYSLTGGISPLHF
V: TRBV6-5; J: TRBJ1-2; D: -; size: -; DNA: TGTGCCAGCAGTTACGATTTTGAGAGGAAGGGCTACACCTTC; CDR3: CASSYDFERKGYTF
V: TRBV9; J: TRBJ1-1; D: -; size: -; DNA: TGTGCCAGCAGCAGAGACAGATTTACTGAAGCTTTCTTT; CDR3: CASSRDRFTEAFF
V: TRBV18; J: TRBJ2-7; D: -; size: -; DNA: TGTGCCAGCTCGCTTCTGGACAGCCGTTCGGGCGAGCAGTACTTC; CDR3: CASSLLDSRSGEQYF
V: TRBV4-3; J: TRBJ1-1; D: TRBD1; size: few; DNA: TGCGCCAGCAGCCAGGGGACAGGCGTGCAAGCTTTCTTT; CDR3: CASSQGTGVQAFF
V: TRBV18; J: TRBJ1-3; D: -; size: -; DNA: TGTGCCAGCTCACCACAAACAGAAGGAAACACCATATATTTT; CDR3: CASSPQTEGNTIYF
V: TRBV16; J: TRBJ2-2; D: -; size: -; DNA: TGTGCCAGCAAAAACAGGGCCCTTACCGGGGAGCTGTTTTTT; CDR3: CASKNRALTGELFF
V: TRBV6-1; J: TRBJ2-7; D: TRBD1; size: -; DNA: TGTGCCAGCAGTGTGGGACAGGGGAACTACGAGCAGTACTTC; CDR3: CASSVGQGNYEQYF
V: TRBV7-9; J: TRBJ2-5; D: -; size: once; DNA: TGTGCGTCGCCAGGGCTGGGGGAGACCCAGTACTTC; CDR3: CASPGLGETQYF
V: TRBV7-9; J: TRBJ2-1; D: TRBD2; size: -; DNA: TGTGCCAGCAGCTCAATAGCGGGAGTCCACAATGAGCAGTTCTTC; CDR3: CASSSIAGVHNEQFF
V: TRBV25-1; J: TRBJ1-3; D: TRBD1; size: -; DNA: TGTGCCAGCAGTGGACAGGGTCGAAACACCATATATTTT; CDR3: CASSGQGRNTIYF
V: TRBV4-3; J: TRBJ2-7; D: -; size: -; DNA: TGCGCCAGCAGCCAAGCTGTCACTGGTTCCTACGAGCAGTACTTC; CDR3: CASSQAVTGSYEQYF
V: TRBV5-1; J: TRBJ1-1; D: -; size: -; DNA: TGCGCCAGCTATCCCCCGGAAAGGGGTCGAACTGAAGCTTTCTTT; CDR3: CASYPPERGRTEAFF
V: TRBV27; J: TRBJ1-1; D: -; size: few; DNA: TGTGCCAGCACCCGGGGGGGTACGGCGAACACTGAAGCTTTCTTT; CDR3: CASTRGGTANTEAFF
V: TRBV29-1; J: TRBJ1-3; D: -; size: -; DNA: TGCAGCGTTGAAATTCTGTCAGGCGTGACCTCTGGAAACACCATATATTTT; CDR3: CSVEILSGVTSGNTIYF
V: TRBV13; J: TRBJ1-1; D: TRBD1; size: -; DNA: TGTGCCAGCAGCTTGCCTCTCAGGGGGCGCGTTGAAGCTTTCTTT; CDR3: CASSLPLRGRVEAFF
V: TRBV7-2; J: TRBJ1-4; D: -; size: -; DNA: TGTGCCAGCAGCGAACAGGGAGCGCAAGAAAAACTGTTTTTT; CDR3: CASSEQGAQEKLFF
V: TRBV29-1; J: TRBJ2-5; D: -; size: -; DNA: TGCAGCGTTGAAGATGAGGGTATCCAGTACTTC; CDR3: CSVEDEGIQYF
V: TRBV11-3; J: TRBJ2-1; D: -; size: few; DNA: TGTGCCAGCAGCTCGGGACTTGCCTACAATGAGCAGTTCTTC; CDR3: CASSSGLAYNEQFF
V: TRBV5-1; J: TRBJ2-4; D: TRBD2; size: -; DNA: TGCGCCAGCAGCTTAAGCGGGAGCTACATTCAGTACTTC; CDR3: CASSLSGSYIQYF
V: TRBV15; J: TRBJ2-3; D: -; size: -; DNA: TGTGCCACCAGCTACCGGACAGATACGCAGTATTTT; CDR3: CATSYRTDTQYF
V: TRBV28; J: TRBJ1-2; D: -; size: -; DNA: TGTGCCAGCGCGAGACGGGACTATGGCTACACCTTC; CDR3: CASARRDYGYTF
V: TRBV6-6; J: TRBJ1-2; D: TRBD1; size: -; DNA: TGTGCCAGCAGTCCCGAAGAGGACAGGACCTATGGCTACACCTTC; CDR3: CASSPEEDRTYGYTF
V: TRBV5-8; J: TRBJ1-6; D: TRBD1; size: -; DNA: TGTGCCAGCAGCTTGCAGGGGGATGGTTCACCCCTCCACTTT; CDR3: CASSLQGDGSPLHF
V: TRBV19; J: TRBJ2-7; D: -; size: once; DNA: TGTGCCAGTAGCATTTATGGGGCCAGCACCGGCCCCTACGAGCAGTACTTC; CDR3: CASSIYGASTGPYEQYF